This TCR beta chain was captured by sequencing in a study of blood T cell repertoires in COVID-19. Overall study context: The United States, Italy and Spain provided the acute and convalescent COVID-19 samples. T cells, B-cell-depleted T cells, or PBMCs provided the cDNA or gDNA that served as material.

Under the authors' procedure: Estimates of nucleated cell counts were drawn from the amplification of reference gene primers. Assay used: immunoSEQ multiplex PCR; TCRdb lists only in-frame clones, some missing. V and J calls and clone size are those listed in that table; D and trimming were worked out from the DNA. The sample shows 40,000 to 65,000 clones, roughly 79% of them seen only once. This CDR3 has 14 residues. In germline, CDR1 is SEHNR, CDR2 FQNEAQ (reference sequence). V shed 7 bases, J shed 2 bases, and the junction held 8 bases outside the gene matches. The sequenced sample consisted of peripheral blood. This receptor was obtained from a human donor in a cohort sampled during active COVID-19. V and J are TRBV7-9 and TRBJ2-7, with 7 bases fitting TRBD2. Here the CDR3 reads CASTPGLGTYEQYF. For the CDR3, the DNA is TGTGCCAGCACCCCCGGACTAGGAACCTACGAGCAGTACTTC. Complete variable domain (other parts from reference TRBV7-9 and TRBJ2-7): DTGVSQNPRHKITKRGQNVTFRCDPISEHNRLYWYRQTLGQGPEFLTYFQNEAQLEKSRLLSDRFSAERPKGSFSTLEIQRTEQGDSAMYLCASTPGLGTYEQYFGPGTRLTVT.